This TCR beta chain came from a study of cytomegalovirus exposure and HLA in healthy donors listed by TCRdb under 2017. For the wider study: An earlier analysis of approximately 640 of the donors reported 250 to 350 Gb of sequence data and 117 million unique TCR beta sequences from about 179 million T cells. Donor age, sex, ethnicity and CMV serostatus were compiled together with the repertoire data. On average, around 240,000 unique TCR beta nucleotide sequences were sequenced per donor among 300 to 500 genotyped donors of the cohort, with 15% to 20% of those sequences being non-productive. Among the roughly 390 genotyped donors, under 90% belonged to the genetic ancestry cluster associated with self-reported Caucasian donors. An earlier analysis of several hundred of the donors applied high-throughput TCR beta sequencing to assess whether each TCR beta V gene segment acted as functional or pseudogenic. Using immunosequencing, the study profiled T cell repertoires from roughly 650 subjects and related those repertoires to cytomegalovirus serostatus. Both class I and class II loci were covered by HLA typing, at four-digit resolution. A later analysis re-analyzed previously published TCR beta repertoires from 666 donors and added high-resolution HLA genotyping to study TCR occurrence patterns. Rather than drawing on any new phenotypic data, the later analysis identified candidate immune exposures from TCR beta sequences and the way those sequences occurred across donors. Roughly 300 gigabases of sequencing data and tens of millions of unique TCR sequences were included in an early release covering under 650 HLA-typed donors. In a later genetic analysis, genome-wide SNP genotypes for about 55% of the 666 donors were used, and that subset was treated as a discovery cohort. The study combined high-throughput TCR immunosequencing, statistical association of individual TCRs with disease status, and machine learning to predict cytomegalovirus infection status. The aim of the study was to test whether cataloging public T cell receptors could identify signatures of past pathogen exposure. All discovery cohort repertoires had been generated on a single sequencing platform. Roughly five DR-DQ haplotypes were handled as single units for association and clustering because linkage in the cohort was strong. The number of donors typed differed by locus, with about 629-640 for A, B, C, DRB1 and DQB1, roughly 520 for DQA1, approximately 580 for DPA1, and 450 to 480 for DPB1. Along with the roughly 670-subject first cohort, a separate validation cohort of about 110 different subjects was used.

A remark on this clone: No cognate antigen has been identified for it. Per-nucleotide qualities are absent, and no much larger clonotype sits a single base away.

Preparation of the library involved the immunoSEQ multiplex PCR assay. A mixture of 60 forward primers for TCR Vbeta segments and 13 reverse primers for TCR Jbeta segments was used in the multiplex PCR. A multiplex PCR assay on genomic DNA amplified the CDR3 region of rearranged TCR beta genes. Amplified TCR beta libraries were sequenced as 87-base-pair reads on the Illumina HiSeq System. The authors processed their data as follows. A later analysis counted 65 million to 90 million unique TCR beta chains across the 666 repertoires, and roughly 10 million of these chains were shared by at least two donors. Raw reads were error-corrected and collapsed into unique sequences by a nearest-neighbor algorithm in which closely related sequences were merged to remove PCR and sequencing errors. To assign V, D and J gene segments, CDR3 sequences were aligned to IMGT reference sequences. For a sequence to be retained, a match of at least six nucleotides to both a V gene segment and a J gene segment was required. A rearrangement counted as productive if the CDR3 had no stop codons and remained in frame with V and J, and every other rearrangement counted as non-productive. CDR3 was defined by IMGT convention, running from the second conserved V-encoded cysteine to the conserved J-encoded phenylalanine. The earlier analysis of about 570 of the donors excluded any sequence lacking an unambiguous match to a single V gene segment. An earlier analysis of a few hundred of the donors classified V segments as functional when productive rearrangements were above 56.7% and as segregating when the standard deviation between donors was above 5%. A statistical classification framework was built to diagnose cytomegalovirus status from the catalog of TCR beta chain sequences. In a later analysis, TCR nucleotide sequences were compared against IMGT/GENE-DB human TR gene sequences so that V and J genes could be assigned. Using the TCRdist pipeline, a later analysis assigned CDR3 sequences along with most-parsimonious VDJ recombination scenarios. In a later analysis, each TCR beta chain was defined by its CDR3 amino acid sequence together with its V-gene family, and reads lacking a unique V-gene family were excluded. In a later analysis, 500 to 700 highly shared, low-generation-probability nucleotide sequences were removed to address suspected cross-contamination and a sequencing artifact. In a later analysis, a clonal expansion index for each public chain was calculated from normalized within-repertoire ranks of inferred template counts. A later analysis computed generation probabilities with a VDJ recombination model fitted to out-of-frame rearrangements, and checked the results against IGoR. In a later analysis, hypergeometric tests were used to score TCR-TCR, TCR-HLA and TCR-CMV co-occurrence, with a repertoire-size bias correction applied to TCR pairs. A later analysis estimated false discovery rates by permuting HLA or CMV assignments 20 times. A later analysis grouped co-occurring TCRs with DBSCAN, adding TCRdist sequence similarity when clustering within HLA-allele-positive subsets. For co-occurrence clustering, repertoires with fewer than 30,000 or more than 120,000 public chains were excluded, along with about five repertoires with anomalous nucleotide sharing. TCRdb limited this immuneACCESS table to in-frame rearrangements with V and J called. A share of clones is missing; checked studies link under half to unresolved V genes, and the rest is unexplained. That table supplies the V and J calls and clone size; D and trimming were determined from the DNA. The sample table shows 110,000 to 150,000 clones, and 55% to 80% are seen once. The ten most abundant clones make up around 15% of the sample.

The cohort comprised more than 550 healthy bone marrow donors. At the time of sampling, all cohort members were nominally healthy, though unrecorded immune exposures were likely present. CMV serostatus was recorded as positive for about 300 and negative for 352 of the 666 cohort members, whereas no CMV serostatus was recorded for the donor in question. A peripheral blood sample was provided by each donor, and peripheral blood mononuclear cells were used for TCR beta sequencing. Genomic DNA extraction from the blood cell samples was performed with the Qiagen DNeasy Blood Extraction Kit. On the study overall, not on this receptor specifically: Specific HLA alleles were associated with 16,951 TCR beta sequences at a false discovery rate of 0.05 in a later analysis. The cohort was sequenced for TCR beta chains only, and without alpha or paired-chain data the features that could be detected were limited. Because counts were too low, about 15 rarely observed V segments, including chromosome 9 orphons, were left out of the earlier analysis of a few hundred of the donors. A later analysis found that most CMV-associated TCR beta chains appeared HLA-restricted, with HLA associations seemingly driven largely by CMV exposure. Cytomegalovirus status was reported to be diagnosed by the classifier with high specificity and sensitivity in both the original and validation cohorts. Because the 87-base-pair reads could not distinguish some IMGT-functional V segments, including TRBV6-2 and TRBV6-3, those segments were excluded. A later analysis found that TCR association rates varied across HLA loci, with DRB1 alleles showing the most associated TCRs and HLA-C alleles the fewest. The authors suggested that the approach could potentially be generalized to other disease states and immunological phenotypes. According to a later analysis, parvovirus B19, influenza, CMV and Epstein-Barr virus appeared linked to several top co-occurrence clusters. Presence/absence analyses assumed roughly uniform sequencing depth across donors, an assumption that may not hold. An earlier analysis of approximately 540 of the donors showed that most TCR beta V segments appeared in productive rearrangements either about 87% or about 30% of the time, which broadly matched IMGT annotations. HLA typing was unavailable for some donors at each locus, so association tests used only the typed subset. In a later genetic analysis, fewer N-insertions in productive TCRs were reported among donors in an Asian-associated ancestry cluster than the roughly 700-donor mean. Three of the identified cytomegalovirus-associated TCR beta chains were confirmed in vitro to be specific for cytomegalovirus antigens. Linkage disequilibrium might explain the correlated functional status among segregating V segments, but an unknown experimental factor could not be excluded. The study gave a list of 150 to 200 TCR beta chains associated with cytomegalovirus. An association between a missense DCLRE1C variant and V-gene and J-gene trimming of TCR beta chains was found in a later genetic analysis and replicated in an independent cohort. In a later analysis, HLA-associated TCR beta chains showed more clonal expansion and lower generation probabilities than non-associated chains that were equally common. When HLA alleles, especially DR and DQ, strongly co-occurred, TCR associations were difficult to assign to individual alleles. Most TCR sequences were seen in very few donors, while some public TCRs were found in many individuals. A cluster of highly shared sequence variants was judged likely to represent a technical artifact of the sequencing pipeline. A further reported finding was that TCR beta sequences accurately predicted the HLA-A and HLA-B alleles for most subjects in the first cohort. Immune exposure information for the cohort was limited to CMV serostatus.

The junction carries 10 bases between V and J, which are trimmed by 5 bases and 0 bases respectively. The CDR3 spans 14 residues, from the cysteine through the phenylalanine. Only the CDR3 part of the read is kept: 42 bases, read in frame from the first base. According to the germline V gene, CDR1 reads SGHTA and CDR2 reads FQGNSA. What was sequenced was PBMCs. The clonotype originates from a human donor in good health. The chain is made from TRBV7-2 and TRBJ1-1, with the D gene too uncertain to name. This receptor has the CDR3 CASSTPQVNTEAFF. Read as DNA, the sequence is TGTGCCAGCAGCACCCCTCAGGTGAACACTGAAGCTTTCTTT.